Below, 17 T cell receptor beta chains from the same sample are listed, as sequenced in a study of ipilimumab plus nivolumab after autologous stem cell transplantation. Here immunoSEQ multiplex PCR was the method, and the copy in TCRdb shows in-frame clones only, minus some. The data contain fewer than 95,000 clones, approximately 83% of them singletons. The sequenced sample was PBMCs, obtained in a trial of ipilimumab plus nivolumab as post-transplant consolidation. Every receptor here comes from a male donor with diffuse large B-cell lymphoma.

J is TRBJ1-2 and V is TRBV7-6; TRBD1 might be the D (6 bases). CDR1 and CDR2 (germline): SGHVS, FNYEAQ. V was shortened by 2 bases and J by 6 bases, with 16 bases between the two germline ends. The CDR3 consists of 15 residues. CDR3 region: CASSLTPTGNDGYTF. The CDR3 coding sequence is TGTGCCAGCAGCTTAACCCCGACAGGAAACGATGGCTACACCTTC.

This clone has a single count. The rearrangement links TRBV5-5 to TRBJ1-2; 7 bases are a match to TRBD1. CDR3 length: 15 residues. The germline gives CDR1 SGHKS, CDR2 YYEKEE (reference sequence). Trimming cost V 5 bases and J 8 bases; bases outside gene matches: 15. The CDR3 is CASRPSTGVPYGYTF. The DNA of the CDR3 is TGTGCCAGCAGACCTAGTACAGGGGTACCCTACGGCTACACCTTC.

The rearrangement joins TRBV5-1 to TRBJ2-3; TRBD2 matches at 16 bases. CDR1 SGHRS and CDR2 YFSETQ come from the germline V gene. CDR3 size: 17 residues. Losses at the gene ends were 5 bases for V and 2 bases for J; bases not matched to a gene: 5. CDR3 region: CASSQGLAGGFTDTQYF. CDR3 coding DNA: TGCGCCAGCAGTCAGGGACTAGCGGGGGGGTTCACAGATACGCAGTATTTT.

The chain links TRBV11-2 to TRBJ1-1, with unresolved D. The CDR3 totals 13 residues. Germline assignment: CDR1 SGHAT and CDR2 FQNNGV. V lost 2 bases and J 4 bases, leaving 8 bases between the germline ends. In DNA, the CDR3 is TGTGCCAGCAGCTTAAGCAGGACCACTGAAGCTTTCTTT. Amino acids: CASSLSRTTEAFF.

The rearrangement links TRBV9 to TRBJ1-6; D is undetermined. Germline CDR1 reads SGDLS; CDR2 reads YYNGEE. V gave up 4 bases and J gave up 0 bases, with 14 bases separating them. The CDR3 runs 17 residues. Here the CDR3 DNA reads TGTGCCAGCAGCACTCACATGTACCCCTCCTATAATTCACCCCTCCACTTT. The encoded protein is CASSTHMYPSYNSPLHF.

The rearrangement joins TRBV6-1 to TRBJ1-4; D might be TRBD1 (5 bases). The CDR3 has 14 amino acids. V lost 8 bases and J lost 6, with 16 bases in between. The V gene's germline CDR1 is MNHNS and CDR2 SASEGT. Here the CDR3 reads CASCDSQGDEKLFF. In DNA form, the CDR3 reads TGTGCCAGCTGCGACAGTCAGGGCGATGAAAAACTGTTTTTT.

The chain couples TRBV6-5 to TRBJ2-1; 9 bases map to TRBD1. J lost 5 bases, V lost 0 bases, and 2 bases had no gene match. There are 15 residues in the CDR3. CDR1 and CDR2 from the germline V gene are MNHEY and SVGAGI. CDR3 bases: TGTGCCAGCAGTTACTCGGGACAGGGCCACAATGAGCAGTTCTTC. This codes for CASSYSGQGHNEQFF.

V is TRBV7-9 and J is TRBJ2-1, with a possible D match to TRBD1 (5 bases). The germline V and J ends were trimmed by 6 bases and 8 bases, with 23 bases remaining between them. The CDR3 is made up of 16 amino acids. Germline V gene data show CDR1 as SEHNR and CDR2 as FQNEAQ (reference sequence). DNA of the CDR3: TGTGCCAGCAGTCTTGAAACAGGCGCCCTCACCGATGAGCAGTTCTTC. Amino acid sequence: CASSLETGALTDEQFF.

This chain links TRBV7-2 with TRBJ1-1; D remains unclear. This CDR3 has 12 residues. Trimming pared 2 bases from V and 4 bases from J, leaving 5 bases between. Germline V gene sequence: CDR1 SGHTA, CDR2 FQGNSA. DNA for the CDR3: TGTGCCAGCAGCTTACACGGCACTGAAGCTTTCTTT. Its translation is CASSLHGTEAFF. The full variable domain, with the rest looked up from reference TRBV7-2 and TRBJ1-1, is GAGVSQSPSNKVTEKGKDVELRCDPISGHTALYWYRQSLGQGLEFLIYFQGNSAPDKSGLPSDRFSAERTGGSVSTLTIQRTQQEDSAVYLCASSLHGTEAFFGQGTRLTVV.

This clone was detected only a few times. The CDR3 protein is CAWSPPSTALNTEAFF. The CDR3 DNA reads TGTGCCTGGAGTCCTCCTTCGACGGCCTTGAACACTGAAGCTTTCTTT. V usage is TRBV30 and J usage is TRBJ1-1; D is unclear. The CDR3 spans 16 residues. V gave up 2 bases and J gave up 0 bases, with 16 bases separating them. Germline V gene data show CDR1 as GTSNPN and CDR2 as SVGIG (reference sequence).

The V call is TRBV5-1, the J call TRBJ2-5, with 9 bases fitting TRBD1. With 7 bases clipped from V and 5 bases from J, the junction kept 9 bases outside the gene matches. The CDR3 extends over 14 amino acids. Germline V gene sequence: CDR1 SGHRS, CDR2 YFSETQ. CDR3 sequence: CASSTQGARETQYF. The CDR3 DNA sequence: TGCGCCAGCTCTACACAGGGGGCTAGGGAGACCCAGTACTTC.

This clone was observed a few times. J is TRBJ2-7 and V is TRBV7-9; TRBD1 aligns across 7 bases. CDR1 SEHNR and CDR2 FQNEAQ come from the germline V gene (reference sequence). V gave up 3 bases and J gave up 6 bases; unmatched junction bases: 5. The CDR3 has 13 residues. The CDR3 loop is CASSFEQGFEQYF. DNA for the CDR3: TGTGCCAGCAGCTTCGAACAGGGGTTCGAGCAGTACTTC.

The rearrangement uses TRBV29-1 and TRBJ2-1; D gene unclear. The ends were cut back, 8 bases at V and 4 bases at J, with 3 bases in the middle. Germline loops: CDR1 SQVTM, CDR2 ANQGSEA. The CDR3 totals 9 residues. The CDR3 is CSPYNEQFF. CDR3 DNA sequence: TGCAGCCCTTACAATGAGCAGTTCTTC.

V and J are TRBV5-1 and TRBJ2-7; tentatively, D is TRBD1 (5 bases). V gave up 0 bases and J gave up 12 bases, with 22 bases separating them. This CDR3 region has 15 residues. Germline loops: CDR1 SGHRS, CDR2 YFSETQ. DNA of the CDR3: TGCGCCAGCAGCTTGGTGTCTCTAGGGGATGATTTGCTGTACTTC. This gives the protein CASSLVSLGDDLLYF.

The chain links TRBV19 to TRBJ2-7; 11 bases are a match to TRBD1. Unmatched junction bases numbered 7, after V lost 5 bases and J lost 4 bases. Germline V gene data show CDR1 as LNHDA and CDR2 as SQIVND (reference sequence). CDR3 length: 15 residues. CDR3 nucleotides: TGTGCCAGTAGTTCTACCGGGACAGGGGGGTACGAGCAGTACTTC. Its protein is CASSSTGTGGYEQYF.

This clone was observed a few times. CDR3 sequence: CASSEGRPQHF. The CDR3 coding sequence is TGTGCCAGCAGTGAAGGGAGGCCCCAGCATTTT. This sequence joins TRBV6-1 and TRBJ1-5; no clear D gene. Germline V CDR1 and CDR2: MNHNS, SASEGT. V was shortened by 1 base and J by 9 bases, with 4 bases between the two germline ends. This CDR3 is built from 11 residues.

The chain couples TRBV5-5 to TRBJ2-7; 9 bases align to TRBD1. V shed 0 bases, J shed 3 bases, and the junction held 4 bases outside the gene matches. The CDR3 is 15 residues long. Germline loops: CDR1 SGHKS, CDR2 YYEKEE (reference sequence). For the CDR3, the DNA is TGTGCCAGCAGCTTGGCGGGACAGGGATACTACGAGCAGTACTTC. Its protein product is CASSLAGQGYYEQYF.